The sequence of this TCR beta chain was determined in a study of kidney transplant recipient with SARS-CoV-2 infection. Germline CDR1 and CDR2: MDHEN and SYDVKM. CDR3 length: 14 amino acids. With 2 bases clipped from V and 6 bases from J, the junction kept 6 bases outside the gene matches. This clonotype was seen at least ten times. TCRdb re-called the reads with MiXCR, one entry per CDR3 protein. This sample has under 300,000 distinct CDR3 sequences, with 29% found just once. The source of this sequence is a young adult male patient who had COVID-19 and was a kidney transplant recipient. The graft donor may be the source of some T cells. The sequencing here drew on a blood sample, taken at baseline and between days 110 and 120 from a kidney transplant recipient. The chain carries TRBV28 and TRBJ2-7; 8 bases are shared with TRBD2. CDR3 nucleotide sequence: TGTGCCAGCAGTTTACGGACTAGCTGGGGCGAGCAGTACTTC. Translated, it gives CASSLRTSWGEQYF.